The 16 T cell receptor beta chains below come from one sample, sequenced in a study of beta chain features in type 1 diabetes (dated by TCRdb to the late 2010s). The library came from the immunoSEQ multiplex PCR assay. The entire amount of isolated RNA was reverse transcribed using the High Capacity cDNA Reverse Transcription Kit, so the sequenced TCRB transcripts were expressed ones. TCRdb obtained this table from immuneACCESS and retained in-frame rearrangements with V and J assigned. These tables miss some clones; where compared with another copy, unresolved V genes account for less than half of the shortfall, and the remainder is unexplained. The sample table contains about 340,000 clones; only one count was recorded for around 7.6% of them. Less than 0.5% of the sample comes from the top ten. Sequencing was done on a sample of central memory CD4+ T cells from blood. The origin of the receptors is a woman younger than 30 in good health.

The chain recombines TRBV2 with TRBJ2-2; a possible D gene is TRBD1 (6 bases). The CDR3 extends over 16 amino acids. From germline, CDR1 is SNHLY and CDR2 FYNNEI. Trimming removed 4 bases at V and 1 base at J, with 13 bases between. The CDR3 nucleotides read TGTGCCAGCAGTGCCCAGGGGCAGTTGAACACCGGGGAGCTGTTTTTT. Its translation: CASSAQGQLNTGELFF.

This clone was seen only a few times. The chain couples TRBV11-2 to TRBJ2-3; D possibly corresponds to TRBD1 (5 bases). The CDR3 has 16 residues. The germline V gene encodes CDR1 SGHAT and CDR2 FQNNGV. Trimming cost V 0 bases and J 6 bases, with 16 bases left between them. DNA of the CDR3: TGTGCCAGCAGCTTAGATCGCAGGGATGTGGGGGATACGCAGTATTTT. It encodes CASSLDRRDVGDTQYF.

This clone was observed a few times. This chain's CDR3 is CATSGGETQYF. The CDR3 DNA reads as TGTGCCACTAGCGGGGGAGAGACCCAGTACTTC. The chain recombines TRBV6-5 with TRBJ2-5; 10 positions match TRBD2. The CDR3 loop spans 11 amino acids. After removal of 10 bases from V and 4 bases from J, the junction contained 0 bases not matched to a gene. CDR1 and CDR2 (germline): MNHEY, SVGAGI.

This clone was seen only a few times. A far larger clone is one base from this, pointing to a likely read error. The sample carries other DNA sequences with the same CDR3. V usage is TRBV7-9 and J usage is TRBJ1-5, with D tentatively TRBD1 (5 bases). V lost 5 bases and J lost 1, with 12 bases in between. CDR1 and CDR2 (germline): SEHNR, FQNEAQ (reference sequence). CDR3 length: 15 residues. CDR3 protein: CASSQDSGSNQPQHF. CDR3 in DNA: TGTGCCAGCAGCCAAGATTCAGGGAGCAATCAGCCCCAGCATTTT.

The rearrangement links TRBV2 to TRBJ2-1, with D possibly matching TRBD1 (6 bases). Trimming removed 8 bases at V and 5 bases at J, with 10 bases between. Germline loops: CDR1 SNHLY, CDR2 FYNNEI. The CDR3 extends over 12 amino acids. The CDR3 region is CASSHRDNEQFF. Written as DNA, the CDR3 is TGTGCCAGCTCGCACAGGGACAATGAGCAGTTCTTC.

This clone was found a few times. CDR3 in DNA: TGCGCCAGCAGCTTGGCGGTAGTCGCAGGGCAAGAGACCCAGTACTTC. Protein product: CASSLAVVAGQETQYF. The V call is TRBV5-1, the J call TRBJ2-5; D is perhaps TRBD1 (5 bases). This CDR3 region has 16 residues. Germline CDR1 reads SGHRS; CDR2 reads YFSETQ. V lost 0 bases and J 2 bases, leaving 14 bases between the germline ends. The full variable domain, rest sourced from reference TRBV5-1 and TRBJ2-5, is KAGVTQTPRYLIKTRGQQVTLSCSPISGHRSVSWYQQTPGQGLQFLFEYFSETQRNKGNFPGRFSGRQFSNSRSEMNVSTLELGDSALYLCASSLAVVAGQETQYFGPGTRLLVL.

V and J are TRBV9 and TRBJ1-3; D unclear. The V end lost 0 bases, the J end lost 3 bases, and 10 bases lay between the germline ends. Germline values: CDR1 SGDLS, CDR2 YYNGEE. The CDR3 sequence is 15 residues long. The CDR3 nucleotides read TGTGCCAGCAGCGTAGCCACCGAACTTGGAAACACCATATATTTT. Translating gives CASSVATELGNTIYF.

The chain recombines TRBV7-8 with TRBJ2-7, with a possible D match to TRBD2 (5 bases). V lost 0 bases and J lost 2, with 11 bases in between. The CDR3 covers 15 residues. Germline V gene data show CDR1 as SGHVS and CDR2 as FQNEAQ. Written as DNA, the CDR3 is TGTGCCAGCAGCTTAGCTGGCGGGTCAGCCTACGAGCAGTACTTC. This translates into CASSLAGGSAYEQYF.

The genes are TRBV10-3 and TRBJ2-7; D call uncertain. CDR3 size: 12 residues. Germline CDR1 reads ENHRY; CDR2 reads SYGVKD. V was pared by 4 bases and J by 0 bases, with 4 bases between. CDR3 sequence: CAISGSSYEQYF. The CDR3 DNA reads as TGTGCCATCAGTGGGAGCTCCTACGAGCAGTACTTC.

The chain has TRBV7-2 and TRBJ2-5; 8 bases are a match to TRBD1. Germline loops: CDR1 SGHTA, CDR2 FQGNSA. The CDR3 extends over 14 amino acids. Unmatched junction bases numbered 9, after V lost 5 bases and J lost 7 bases. The CDR3 sequence is CASSSSQGVVTQYF. The CDR3 DNA is TGTGCCAGCAGCAGCTCACAGGGGGTCGTGACCCAGTACTTC. Filled out from reference TRBV7-2 and TRBJ2-5, the complete variable domain reads GAGVSQSPSNKVTEKGKDVELRCDPISGHTALYWYRQSLGQGLEFLIYFQGNSAPDKSGLPSDRFSAERTGGSVSTLTIQRTQQEDSAVYLCASSSSQGVVTQYFGPGTRLLVL.

DNA of the CDR3: TGTGCCAGCAGCTTAGGAACTAGCGGGAGAAACGAGCAGTACTTC. Its translation is CASSLGTSGRNEQYF. The J gene is TRBJ2-7, the V gene TRBV7-9; 11 bases fit TRBD2. The CDR3 totals 15 residues. V shed 1 base, J shed 5 bases, and the junction held 4 bases outside the gene matches. The V gene's germline CDR1 is SEHNR and CDR2 FQNEAQ (reference sequence).

This clone was observed a handful of times. J is TRBJ2-3 and V is TRBV28; 7 bases are shared with TRBD1. CDR3 length equals 15 residues. From germline, CDR1 is MDHEN and CDR2 SYDVKM. The junction had 7 bases not matched to a gene; V was cut back by 2 bases and J by 5 bases. For the CDR3, the DNA is TGTGCCAGCAGTTTACGGCAGGGGGTGGGAGATACGCAGTATTTT. Encoded protein: CASSLRQGVGDTQYF.

In this sample, this clone turned up a few times. The chain links TRBV10-2 to TRBJ2-7; D may correspond to TRBD1 or TRBD2 (5 bases each). CDR3 length: 13 amino acids. CDR1 is WSHSY and CDR2 is SAAADI in the germline V gene. The V and J ends lost 6 bases and 2 bases respectively, with 11 bases between them. This CDR3 is CASRGTATYEQYF. As DNA, the CDR3 is TGCGCCAGCAGGGGGACGGCAACCTACGAGCAGTACTTC.

This clone has a handful of counts. The genes are TRBV7-6 and TRBJ2-5; D unresolved. Germline CDR1 SGHVS, CDR2 FNYEAQ. The V end lost 1 base, the J end lost 4 bases, and 13 bases lay between the germline ends. This CDR3 region has 15 residues. The CDR3 sequence: CASSLVSLPRETQYF. The CDR3 coding sequence is TGTGCCAGCAGCTTAGTTTCCCTTCCTCGAGAGACCCAGTACTTC.

The chain carries TRBV6-1 and TRBJ2-7; 7 nucleotides agree with TRBD2. Germline V CDR1 and CDR2: MNHNS, SASEGT. The CDR3 contains 15 residues. V shed 6 bases and J 2 bases; nucleotides not matched to a gene: 10. CDR3 residues: CASRAMASGAYEQYF. CDR3 nucleotides: TGTGCCAGCAGAGCGATGGCTAGCGGCGCCTACGAGCAGTACTTC.

This clone was picked up many times. The chain combines TRBV18 with TRBJ2-7; 9 positions agree with TRBD1. CDR3 length equals 14 residues. J lost 3 bases, V lost 4 bases, and 4 bases had no gene match. Germline V CDR1 and CDR2: KGHSH, LQKENI. In DNA form, the CDR3 reads TGTGCCAGCTCACTGGGACAGGGACACTACGAGCAGTACTTC. This codes for CASSLGQGHYEQYF.